These 14 T cell receptor beta chains were sequenced from one sample in a study of a mutant IDH1 vaccine in newly diagnosed glioma. No antigen has been assigned to these receptors. Time point in this sample: week 11, during vaccination. With topical imiquimod, each dose of the vaccine consisted of 300 ug of mutant IDH1 20-mer peptide. Libraries were prepared by immunoSEQ multiplex PCR; TCRdb keeps only in-frame clonotypes and omits some of them. The sample holds 110,000 or so clones, 90% seen once. Material: PBMCs, obtained from a glioma patient whose treatment included an IDH1 peptide vaccine. The receptors originated from a woman in her fifties or sixties with glioma.

This rearrangement joins TRBV6-5 to TRBJ1-2, with D perhaps TRBD1 (6 bases). The CDR3 has 15 amino acids. Trimming took 5 bases from V and 4 from J, leaving 17 bases between them. Germline V gene sequence: CDR1 MNHEY, CDR2 SVGAGI. CDR3 nucleotides: TGTGCCAGCAGTCCACAGACAGGAAGAGGCTATGGCTACACCTTC. Translation: CASSPQTGRGYGYTF.

The V and J genes are TRBV6-4 and TRBJ2-1, with 8 nucleotides matching TRBD2. V was pared by 5 bases and J by 4 bases, with 7 bases of the junction left unmatched. This CDR3 comprises 15 residues. CDR1 is MRHNA and CDR2 is SNTAGT in the germline V gene. CDR3 DNA: TGTGCCAGCAGTCTCTTCGGGACTAGTTACAATGAGCAGTTCTTC. Its protein is CASSLFGTSYNEQFF.

The chain combines TRBV2 with TRBJ2-5; 9 positions agree with TRBD1. CDR1 is SNHLY, CDR2 FYNNEI, per germline. Trimming at V came to 5 bases and at J to 4 bases, leaving 5 bases not matched to a gene. This CDR3 has 14 amino acids. The CDR3 coding sequence is TGTGCCAGCAGTCCCGGGACAGGGCTAGAGACCCAGTACTTC. Translated: CASSPGTGLETQYF.

The gene calls are TRBV6-5 and TRBJ2-5; no reliable D call. The CDR3 length is 13 residues. The germline CDR1 and CDR2 sequences are MNHEY and SVGAGI. Deletions cut 7 bases from V and 1 base from J, with 10 bases between. The CDR3 is CASTRLGQETQYF. Here the CDR3 DNA reads TGTGCCAGCACGCGGTTGGGCCAAGAGACCCAGTACTTC.

The chain recombines TRBV28 with TRBJ1-5; the match to TRBD1 covers 10 bases. The CDR3 spans 17 residues. Germline lookup yields CDR1 MDHEN and CDR2 SYDVKM. The trim removed 6 bases at V and 4 bases at J, leaving 12 bases unmatched. The CDR3: CASRPGTGVSRNQPQHF. CDR3 bases: TGTGCCAGCAGGCCCGGGACAGGGGTTTCGCGGAATCAGCCCCAGCATTTT.

The chain uses TRBV30 and TRBJ2-7; D uncertain. V was trimmed by 0 bases and J by 5 bases, leaving 11 bases between them. CDR3 length: 13 residues. Germline V gives CDR1 GTSNPN, CDR2 SVGIG (reference sequence). The CDR3: CAWSVQSANEQYF. CDR3 coding DNA: TGTGCCTGGAGTGTACAGTCGGCTAACGAGCAGTACTTC.

V and J are TRBV29-1 and TRBJ2-7; TRBD1 aligns across 9 bases. Trimming at V came to 8 bases and at J to 2 bases, leaving 13 bases not matched to a gene. CDR3 length: 15 amino acids. CDR1 is SQVTM and CDR2 is ANQGSEA in the germline V gene. The CDR3 coding sequence is TGCAGCATTCTTGGGACAGGGCAATCCCCCTACGAGCAGTACTTC. It is translated as CSILGTGQSPYEQYF.

J is TRBJ2-2 and V is TRBV7-3; 11 nucleotides align to TRBD2. The CDR3 contains 18 residues. Germline V gene lookup returns CDR1 SGHTA and CDR2 FQGTGA. V shed 5 bases and J 1 base; nucleotides not matched to a gene: 9. The CDR3 loop reads CASSLIGTSGRNTGELFF. CDR3 sequence (DNA): TGTGCCAGCAGCCTGATCGGGACTAGCGGAAGGAACACCGGGGAGCTGTTTTTT.

The chain recombines TRBV7-9 with TRBJ2-7; D perhaps matches TRBD2 (6 bases). V shed 4 bases and J shed 2 bases, with 15 bases lying between them. The CDR3 extends over 15 amino acids. CDR1 is SEHNR and CDR2 is FQNEAQ in the germline V gene (reference sequence). In DNA form, the CDR3 reads TGTGCCAGCAGCTCCCCTCGGGAGTCCCCCTACGAGCAGTACTTC. Amino acid sequence: CASSSPRESPYEQYF.

The chain employs TRBV27 and TRBJ2-1, with a possible D match to TRBD2 (6 bases). This CDR3 is 13 amino acids long. V shed 2 bases and J shed 6 bases, with 8 bases lying between them. The germline V gene encodes CDR1 MNHEY and CDR2 SMNVEV (reference sequence). The CDR3 loop is CASSLGRGNEQFF. For the CDR3, the DNA is TGTGCCAGCAGTTTAGGGCGGGGCAATGAGCAGTTCTTC.

Here the CDR3 reads CASSLSGTHTGELFF. For the CDR3, the DNA is TGTGCCAGCAGCTTAAGCGGGACCCACACCGGGGAGCTGTTTTTT. V and J are TRBV7-3 and TRBJ2-2; possibly TRBD2 for D (6 bases). Deletions cut 1 base from V and 3 bases from J, with 9 bases between. The CDR3 is made up of 15 amino acids. CDR1 is SGHTA, CDR2 FQGTGA, per germline.

The chain carries TRBV13 and TRBJ1-1; D perhaps matches TRBD1 (6 bases). Germline CDR1 reads PRHDT; CDR2 reads FYEKMQ (reference sequence). The ends were cut back, 6 bases at V and 2 bases at J, with 19 bases in the middle. The CDR3 length is 16 residues. The CDR3 nucleotides read TGTGCCAGCAGTCCCCGGGGGGCGGGATTCAACACTGAAGCTTTCTTT. Its translation is CASSPRGAGFNTEAFF.

This chain uses TRBV4-1 with TRBJ2-7, with D maybe TRBD2 (6 bases). Trimming took 4 bases from V and 2 from J, leaving 12 bases between them. The CDR3 has 14 amino acids. CDR1 MGHRA and CDR2 YSYEKL come from the germline V gene. The CDR3 loop is CASSPGLLAYEQYF. The CDR3 DNA reads TGCGCCAGCAGCCCGGGACTTCTCGCCTACGAGCAGTACTTC.

This clone was picked up one time. The chain carries TRBV4-1 and TRBJ2-7; no definite D call. V was pared by 0 bases and J by 2 bases, with 11 bases between. CDR1 MGHRA and CDR2 YSYEKL come from the germline V gene. This CDR3 spans 15 amino acids. CDR3 coding DNA: TGCGCCAGCAGCCAAGAGCTTCCCACTCCCTACGAGCAGTACTTC. Its protein product is CASSQELPTPYEQYF.